This TCR beta chain derives from a study of blood T cells in healthy people across ages. Study-level results: Long-lived donors had more naive CD4+ cells and higher diversity than aged donors. Age showed a roughly linear inverse relationship with TCR beta diversity per million T cells.

There are a few counts of this clonotype. Its antigen is not identified. Combining a sample-barcoded 5' primer with a J-beta primer mix, a second PCR ran for about 7 to 11 cycles. TCRdb re-analysed the 5' RACE reads in MiXCR, keeping a single row per CDR3 protein. The sample yields hundreds of thousands of distinct CDR3 sequences, roughly 30% seen once. This TCR derives from a woman of 80 years or more in good health. Sequencing was done on a sample of blood.

CDR3 loop: CASSFLGTSGGRSSYEQYF. The CDR3 nucleotides read TGTGCCAGCAGCTTCCTTGGGACTAGCGGGGGCCGCAGCTCCTACGAGCAGTACTTC. The chain recombines TRBV12-3 or TRBV12-4 with TRBJ2-7; 14 bases are shared with TRBD2. Trimming cost V 6 bases and J 0 bases; bases outside gene matches: 13. The CDR3 has 19 amino acids.